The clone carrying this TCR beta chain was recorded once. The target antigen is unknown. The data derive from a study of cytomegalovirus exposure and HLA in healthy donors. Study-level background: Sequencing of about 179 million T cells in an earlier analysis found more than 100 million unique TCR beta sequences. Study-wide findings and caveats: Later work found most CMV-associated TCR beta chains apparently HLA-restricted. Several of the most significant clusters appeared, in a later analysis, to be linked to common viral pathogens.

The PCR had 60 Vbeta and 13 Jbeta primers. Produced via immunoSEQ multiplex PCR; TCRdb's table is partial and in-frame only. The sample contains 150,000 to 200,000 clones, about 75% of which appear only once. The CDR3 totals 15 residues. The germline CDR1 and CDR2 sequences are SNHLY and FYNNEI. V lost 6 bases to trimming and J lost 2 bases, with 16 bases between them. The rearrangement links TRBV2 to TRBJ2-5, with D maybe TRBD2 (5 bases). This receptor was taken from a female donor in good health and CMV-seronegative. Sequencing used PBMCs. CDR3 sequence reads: CASSPVRRGQETQYF. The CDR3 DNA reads TGTGCCAGCAGCCCCGTCAGGAGAGGGCAAGAGACCCAGTACTTC.